The 24 T cell receptor beta chains below were found in one sample sequenced in a study of monozygotic twins with inflammatory bowel disease. TCRdb re-called the 5' RACE reads, yielding one record per CDR3 amino acid sequence without DNA. Recorded for this sample: under 150,000 distinct CDR3 sequences. The sequenced sample was blood. These receptor sequences come from a human donor with ulcerative colitis or Crohn's disease, or a healthy co-twin of an affected twin (not recorded which).

The gene calls are TRBV18 and TRBJ2-7. This CDR3 has 12 amino acids. CDR1 and CDR2 (germline): KGHSH, LQKENI. The CDR3 region is CASSLDRVEQYF.

J is TRBJ2-7 and V is TRBV20-1; TCRdb's assignment of TRBD1 cannot be checked, as there is no DNA. Per germline, CDR1 DFQATT and CDR2 SNEGSKA (reference sequence). The CDR3 runs to 14 residues. The CDR3: CSARAGTPVTEQYF.

The chain couples TRBV7-9 to TRBJ2-1; TCRdb names TRBD2, which stays unverified in the absence of DNA. Germline CDR1 reads SEHNR; CDR2 reads FQNEAQ (reference sequence). The CDR3 runs to 14 residues. The CDR3 is CASSLQAGGNEQFF.

CDR3 protein: CASSQDTEETQYF. V usage is TRBV5-1 and J usage is TRBJ2-5; with no DNA, the TCRdb D assignment of TRBD1 cannot be verified. The CDR3 covers 13 residues. CDR1 is SGHRS, CDR2 YFSETQ, per germline.

V is TRBV20-1 and J is TRBJ1-1; with no DNA, the TCRdb D assignment of TRBD1 cannot be verified. Germline V gene sequence: CDR1 DFQATT, CDR2 SNEGSKA (reference sequence). The CDR3 covers 11 residues. CDR3: CSATGTPPAFF.

The V gene is TRBV20-1, the J gene TRBJ2-5; TCRdb's D call of TRBD1 is untestable without DNA. CDR1 DFQATT and CDR2 SNEGSKA come from the germline V gene (reference sequence). The CDR3 extends over 12 amino acids. CDR3 sequence: CSALGPGGAQYF.

The V and J genes are TRBV20-1 and TRBJ2-1. The CDR3 extends over 15 amino acids. The germline CDR1 and CDR2 sequences are DFQATT and SNEGSKA (reference sequence). CDR3 amino acids: CSARAGYNSYNEQFF.

The chain employs TRBV7-2 and TRBJ1-1; TCRdb proposes TRBD1, but this gene call is untestable without DNA. Germline V gives CDR1 SGHTA, CDR2 FQGNSA. This CDR3 has 13 residues. This chain's CDR3 is CASSLRDGTEAFF. The full variable domain, in which reference TRBV7-2 and TRBJ1-1 provide the parts outside the CDR3, is GAGVSQSPSNKVTEKGKDVELRCDPISGHTALYWYRQSLGQGLEFLIYFQGNSAPDKSGLPSDRFSAERTGGSVSTLTIQRTQQEDSAVYLCASSLRDGTEAFFGQGTRLTVV.

The chain is built from TRBV9 and TRBJ2-3. From germline, CDR1 is SGDLS and CDR2 YYNGEE. The CDR3 spans 16 residues. Here the CDR3 reads CASSDSSKTSTDTQYF.

The rearrangement uses TRBV6-2 or TRBV6-3 and TRBJ2-1; TCRdb's D gene call, TRBD1, goes unchecked for lack of DNA. This CDR3 region has 17 residues. The germline CDR1 and CDR2 sequences are MNHEY and SVGEGT. CDR3 protein: CASSWAPGGVAYNEQFF.

This chain links TRBV4-2 with TRBJ2-3; the TCRdb call, TRBD1, lacks DNA for checking. CDR1 and CDR2 from the germline V gene are LGHNA and YNFKEQ. This CDR3 is 15 amino acids long. CDR3 region: CASSQGQRSTDTQYF.

The chain employs TRBV4-2 and TRBJ2-5; TCRdb's D gene call, TRBD1, goes unchecked for lack of DNA. Germline V gene data show CDR1 as LGHNA and CDR2 as YNFKEQ. The CDR3 spans 15 residues. CDR3 residues: CASSNRQGAKETQYF.

V usage is TRBV11-2 and J usage is TRBJ2-7; TCRdb's D gene call, TRBD2, goes unchecked for lack of DNA. The CDR3 runs 13 residues. Per germline, CDR1 SGHAT and CDR2 FQNNGV. CDR3 in amino acids: CASSSTGLCEQYF.

The chain links TRBV24-1 to TRBJ2-2; TCRdb reports TRBD1, a call that lacks DNA to check it against. Germline V gene data show CDR1 as KGHDR and CDR2 as SFDVKD. The CDR3 totals 13 residues. The CDR3 reads CATGTSNTGELFF.

The chain links TRBV20-1 to TRBJ1-2; TCRdb reports TRBD1, a call that lacks DNA to check it against. Germline values: CDR1 DFQATT, CDR2 SNEGSKA (reference sequence). CDR3 size: 13 residues. The chain's CDR3 is CSAPTRGFEGYTF.

V gene TRBV2 combines with J gene TRBJ1-6. The CDR3 contains 16 residues. CDR1 and CDR2 (germline): SNHLY, FYNNEI. The CDR3 protein is CASSETPPTYNSPLHF.

J is TRBJ2-1 and V is TRBV15; TCRdb calls TRBD1, which cannot be checked without DNA. The length of the CDR3 is 17 residues. Germline lookup yields CDR1 LNHNV and CDR2 YYDKDF (reference sequence). CDR3 sequence: CATSRDMGQGRGNEQFF.

The chain links TRBV5-1 to TRBJ1-6; TCRdb's D call of TRBD1 is untestable without DNA. CDR1 is SGHRS, CDR2 YFSETQ, per germline. The CDR3 length is 16 residues. This chain's CDR3 is CASSQDPGGYNSPLHF. The variable domain in full, with the rest retrieved from reference TRBV5-1 and TRBJ1-6, is KAGVTQTPRYLIKTRGQQVTLSCSPISGHRSVSWYQQTPGQGLQFLFEYFSETQRNKGNFPGRFSGRQFSNSRSEMNVSTLELGDSALYLCASSQDPGGYNSPLHFGNGTRLTVT.

The CDR3: CASSPRQGVAYNSPLHF. The chain combines TRBV7-2 with TRBJ1-6; TCRdb names TRBD1, which stays unverified in the absence of DNA. CDR3 length: 17 residues. Germline loops: CDR1 SGHTA, CDR2 FQGNSA.

The chain is built from TRBV5-1 and TRBJ1-6. The CDR3 runs 16 residues. Germline CDR1 SGHRS, CDR2 YFSETQ. The chain's CDR3 is CASSLNTQSLNSPLHF.

The chain uses TRBV11-2 and TRBJ2-7. This CDR3 has 15 amino acids. Germline CDR1 is SGHAT and CDR2 is FQNNGV. CDR3: CASSLDLFGDYEQYF.

The rearrangement links TRBV11-2 to TRBJ1-2; the TCRdb call, TRBD1, lacks DNA for checking. Germline assignment: CDR1 SGHAT and CDR2 FQNNGV. This CDR3 has 13 amino acids. The CDR3 sequence is CASSLRTGYGYTF.

This rearrangement joins TRBV5-1 to TRBJ2-1. The CDR3 has 13 residues. Germline V gene data show CDR1 as SGHRS and CDR2 as YFSETQ. CDR3 residues: CASSLASHLEQFF.

This chain uses TRBV7-2 with TRBJ2-7. The CDR3 sequence is 12 residues long. In germline, CDR1 is SGHTA, CDR2 FQGNSA. CDR3 in amino acids: CASSFAGNEQYF. Looking up the rest from reference TRBV7-2 and TRBJ2-7 gives the full variable domain: GAGVSQSPSNKVTEKGKDVELRCDPISGHTALYWYRQSLGQGLEFLIYFQGNSAPDKSGLPSDRFSAERTGGSVSTLTIQRTQQEDSAVYLCASSFAGNEQYFGPGTRLTVT.